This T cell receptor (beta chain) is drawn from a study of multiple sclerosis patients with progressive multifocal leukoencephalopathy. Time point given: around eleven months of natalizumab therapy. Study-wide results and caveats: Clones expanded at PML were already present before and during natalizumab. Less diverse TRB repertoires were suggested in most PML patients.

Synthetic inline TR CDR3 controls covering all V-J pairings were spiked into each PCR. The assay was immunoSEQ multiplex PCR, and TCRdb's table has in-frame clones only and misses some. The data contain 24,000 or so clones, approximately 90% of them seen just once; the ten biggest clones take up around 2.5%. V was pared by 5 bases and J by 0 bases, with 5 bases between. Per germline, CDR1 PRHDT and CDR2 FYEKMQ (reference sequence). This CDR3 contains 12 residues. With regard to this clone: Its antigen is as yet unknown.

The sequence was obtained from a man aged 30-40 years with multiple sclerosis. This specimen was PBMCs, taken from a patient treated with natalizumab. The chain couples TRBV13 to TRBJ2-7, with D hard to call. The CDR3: CASSPHSYEQYF. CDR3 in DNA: TGTGCCAGCAGCCCCCACTCCTACGAGCAGTACTTC. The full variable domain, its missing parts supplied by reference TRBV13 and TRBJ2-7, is AAGVIQSPRHLIKEKRETATLKCYPIPRHDTVYWYQQGPGQDPQFLISFYEKMQSDKGSIPDRFSAQQFSDYHSELNMSSLELGDSALYFCASSPHSYEQYFGPGTRLTVT.